The 5 T cell receptor beta chains given below trace back to one sample, sequenced in a study of blood T cell repertoires in COVID-19. Repertoires were generated with immunoSEQ multiplex PCR, while TCRdb's copy carries only in-frame clones and drops some. The data contain about 160,000 clones, around nine tenths of them singletons. What was sequenced was peripheral blood. These receptors were taken from a woman aged 70-85 years with COVID-19, enrolled during active disease.

V gene TRBV18 combines with J gene TRBJ2-7, with TRBD1 as a possible D gene (6 bases). Germline CDR1 reads KGHSH; CDR2 reads LQKENI. The CDR3 covers 13 residues. V lost 8 bases and J 6 bases, leaving 17 bases between the germline ends. CDR3 bases: TGTGCCAGCCGCGACAGGATAGACCGCGAGCAGTACTTC. Its translation: CASRDRIDREQYF.

CDR3 DNA sequence: TGTGCCAGCAGCTTCACAGGGGCGGGAGATACGCAGTATTTT. Translating gives CASSFTGAGDTQYF. The chain recombines TRBV5-6 with TRBJ2-3, with 7 nucleotides matching TRBD1. The germline V gene encodes CDR1 SGHDT and CDR2 YYEEEE. The ends lost 2 bases at V and 5 bases at J; junction bases unmatched: 5. The CDR3 is made up of 14 amino acids. Combining the CDR3 with reference TRBV5-6 and TRBJ2-3 gives the whole variable domain DAGVTQSPTHLIKTRGQQVTLRCSPKSGHDTVSWYQQALGQGPQFIFQYYEEEERQRGNFPDRFSGHQFPNYSSELNVNALLLGDSALYLCASSFTGAGDTQYFGPGTRLTVL.

This chain joins TRBV9 and TRBJ1-6, with 9 bases that match TRBD1. Germline values: CDR1 SGDLS, CDR2 YYNGEE. V trimming: 2 bases; J trimming: 10 bases; junction bases outside the gene matches: 4. CDR3 length: 14 amino acids. The CDR3 sequence is CASSVGQGNSPLHF. CDR3 coding DNA: TGTGCCAGCAGCGTTGGACAGGGGAACTCACCCCTCCACTTT.

The rearrangement links TRBV5-6 to TRBJ1-3; possible D gene TRBD1, 5 bases. The CDR3 covers 16 residues. Germline CDR1 is SGHDT and CDR2 is YYEEEE. The V end was cut by 1 base, the J end by 0 bases, with 11 bases between. CDR3 nucleotide sequence: TGTGCCAGCAGCTTGTTATACAGGAGCTCTGGAAACACCATATATTTT. Its translation is CASSLLYRSSGNTIYF.

V usage is TRBV3-1 (or the pseudogene TRBV3-2) and J usage is TRBJ1-1; D gene ambiguous. The V gene lost 4 bases and the J gene lost 0 bases, with 6 bases spanning the gap. This CDR3 comprises 13 residues. Germline V lookup: CDR1 LGHDT, CDR2 YNNKEL (reference sequence). CDR3 amino acids: CASSPDMNTEAFF. Here the CDR3 DNA reads TGTGCCAGCAGCCCCGACATGAACACTGAAGCTTTCTTT.